These T cell receptor beta chains were read from a single sample in a study of OX40 agonist ivuxolimab in advanced cancers. Assay used: immunoSEQ multiplex PCR; TCRdb lists only in-frame clones, some missing. Among approximately 82,000 clones listed, roughly 85% were seen once. Sample: CD4+ or CD8+ T cells sorted from blood, taken in a trial of the OX40 agonist ivuxolimab. The source is an adult with an advanced solid tumor such as melanoma, head and neck, liver or kidney cancer. CDR3s include the opening cysteine and the closing phenylalanine or tryptophan. The D gene is left open where the match is weak. Expanded clones get a size class; other rows say once, few or many, or leave the size out.

>NA|TRBJ1-5|TRBV5-5|NA
CASSVEATGPQHF
TGTGCCAGCAGCGTGGAGGCAACCGGGCCCCAGCATTTT
>NA|TRBJ1-1|TRBV4-3|NA
CASSQGRGTEAFF
TGCGCCAGCAGCCAAGGTCGTGGCACTGAAGCTTTCTTT
>NA|TRBJ2-7|TRBV28|NA
CASSPGHLTIHEQYF
TGTGCCAGCAGCCCGGGACACCTGACGATCCACGAGCAGTACTTC
>TRBD2|TRBJ2-1|TRBV7-2|NA
CASSQTSGGAEQFF
TGTGCCAGCAGCCAGACTAGCGGGGGGGCTGAGCAGTTCTTC
>TRBD1|TRBJ2-1|TRBV5-4|NA
CASSPDGQGIYEQFF
TGTGCCAGCAGCCCGGACGGACAGGGTATCTATGAGCAGTTCTTC
>NA|TRBJ2-5|TRBV11-2|few
CASSSRRPRGETQYF
TGTGCCAGCAGCTCCCGCCGACCCCGGGGAGAGACCCAGTACTTC
>NA|TRBJ1-4|TRBV18|NA
CASSPPGVEKLFF
TGTGCCAGCTCACCGCCCGGGGTTGAAAAACTGTTTTTT
>NA|TRBJ1-6|TRBV19|few
CGSGQSSTPLHF
TGTGGGTCGGGACAATCCTCGACCCCCCTCCACTTT
>TRBD1|TRBJ2-5|TRBV19|NA
CASSRYSGQGETQYF
TGTGCCAGTAGCCGGTACTCGGGACAGGGAGAGACCCAGTACTTC
>NA|TRBJ1-2|TRBV28|NA
CASTPDGLVYGYTF
TGTGCCAGCACCCCGGACGGACTAGTATATGGCTACACCTTC
>NA|TRBJ2-7|TRBV27|NA
CASRADRVMGEQYF
TGTGCCAGCAGGGCAGACCGGGTTATGGGGGAGCAGTACTTC
>NA|TRBJ2-3|TRBV27|NA
CASSSTSTDTQYF
TGTGCCAGCAGTTCAACTAGCACAGATACGCAGTATTTT
>TRBD1|TRBJ1-2|TRBV10-3|NA
CAISGDREYGYTF
TGTGCCATCAGTGGGGACAGGGAGTATGGCTACACCTTC
>TRBD1|TRBJ1-1|TRBV28|NA
CASSGPGGGGNTEAFF
TGTGCCAGCAGTGGACCAGGGGGGGGAGGGAACACTGAAGCTTTCTTT
>TRBD1|TRBJ1-1|TRBV5-4|NA
CASSLPGGLGTEAFF
TGTGCCAGCAGCTTGCCAGGGGGGCTTGGCACTGAAGCTTTCTTT
>NA|TRBJ2-7|TRBV30|NA
CAWREGRYEQYF
TGTGCCTGGAGAGAGGGCCGCTACGAGCAGTACTTC
>NA|TRBJ2-3|TRBV6-5|NA
CASKHRDIVYF
TGTGCCAGCAAACACCGGGACATCGTATATTTT
>NA|TRBJ2-5|TRBV7-2|NA
CASSRTPQVQETQYF
TGTGCCAGCAGCCGAACGCCCCAGGTCCAAGAGACCCAGTACTTC
>NA|TRBJ2-5|TRBV7-2|NA
CASSSPRQQETQYF
TGTGCCAGCAGCTCCCCTCGACAGCAAGAGACCCAGTACTTC
>NA|TRBJ1-4|TRBV2|once
CASTRLGLDLNEKLFF
TGTGCCAGCACCAGATTGGGACTGGATTTAAATGAAAAACTGTTTTTT
>TRBD1|TRBJ1-6|TRBV6-5|once
CASGDRAYNSPLHF
TGTGCCAGTGGAGACAGGGCGTATAATTCACCCCTCCACTTT
>TRBD1|TRBJ2-5|TRBV5-1|NA
CASNLQGADQETQYF
TGCGCCAGCAACCTACAGGGGGCAGATCAAGAGACCCAGTACTTC
>TRBD1|TRBJ1-6|TRBV2|NA
CASSENPGTGEGSPLHF
TGTGCCAGCAGTGAAAACCCCGGGACAGGAGAGGGTTCACCCCTCCACTTT
>NA|TRBJ1-1|TRBV7-7|few
CASSYRVDTEAFF
TGTGCCAGCAGCTACAGGGTAGACACTGAAGCTTTCTTT
>NA|TRBJ2-2|TRBV7-2|NA
CASSANLNTGELFF
TGTGCCAGCAGCGCGAACTTGAACACCGGGGAGCTGTTTTTT
>NA|TRBJ2-3|TRBV18|NA
CASSPGAGTDTQYF
TGTGCCAGCTCACCCGGAGCGGGCACAGATACGCAGTATTTT
>NA|TRBJ2-1|TRBV7-3|NA
CASSLIGGLSYNEQFF
TGTGCCAGCAGCTTAATAGGGGGGTTATCCTACAATGAGCAGTTCTTC
>NA|TRBJ1-3|TRBV7-2|NA
CASSRRGGIGNTIYF
TGTGCCAGCAGCCGCCGCGGGGGCATTGGAAACACCATATATTTT
>TRBD2|TRBJ2-5|TRBV2|once
CASSGLAVQETQYF
TGTGCCAGCAGTGGGCTAGCGGTTCAAGAGACCCAGTACTTC
>TRBD1|TRBJ2-7|TRBV5-1|NA
CASSRTGFEQYF
TGCGCCAGCAGCAGGACAGGGTTTGAGCAGTACTTC
>TRBD1|TRBJ1-2|TRBV4-2|NA
CASSQDLTGLSNYGYTF
TGTGCCAGCAGCCAAGATTTGACAGGGCTATCTAACTATGGCTACACCTTC
>TRBD1|TRBJ1-5|TRBV28|NA
CASSSYRGGNNQPQHF
TGTGCCAGCAGTTCATACAGGGGGGGAAACAATCAGCCCCAGCATTTT
>NA|TRBJ1-6|TRBV25-1|NA
CASSDSSGGNAYNSPLHF
TGTGCCAGCAGTGATTCCTCGGGGGGGAACGCCTATAATTCACCCCTCCACTTT
>TRBD1|TRBJ1-1|TRBV19|few
CASSIGTGFLAFF
TGTGCCAGTAGTATCGGGACAGGGTTTTTGGCTTTCTTT
>NA|TRBJ2-3|TRBV20-1|NA
CSARGLNTQYF
TGCAGTGCTAGAGGGCTAAATACGCAGTATTTT
>NA|TRBJ2-7|TRBV2|once
CASWYEQYF
TGTGCCAGCTGGTACGAGCAGTACTTC
>NA|TRBJ1-1|TRBV6-1|NA
CASSQEGGGTEAFF
TGTGCCAGCAGCCAAGAGGGGGGTGGCACTGAAGCTTTCTTT
>TRBD1|TRBJ2-5|TRBV6-1|NA
CASRLGQASVQYF
TGTGCCAGCAGACTAGGACAGGCCTCAGTGCAGTACTTC
>TRBD1|TRBJ1-2|TRBV7-2|NA
CASSLSLDRDYGYTF
TGTGCCAGCAGCTTATCACTGGACAGGGACTATGGCTACACCTTC
>NA|TRBJ1-6|TRBV4-3|NA
CASSQDLPTTANNSPLHF
TGCGCCAGCAGCCAAGACCTTCCTACTACAGCGAATAATTCACCCCTCCACTTT
>TRBD1|TRBJ1-5|TRBV6-5|once
CASSLRQGRSQPQHF
TGTGCCAGCAGCTTACGACAGGGGCGCAGTCAGCCCCAGCATTTT
>NA|TRBJ1-6|TRBV9|NA
CASSVASEGNSPLHF
TGTGCCAGCAGCGTAGCAAGCGAAGGAAATTCACCCCTCCACTTT
>NA|TRBJ1-1|TRBV6-5|once
CASSGSPGRNTEAFF
TGTGCCAGCAGCGGAAGTCCCGGTAGGAACACTGAAGCTTTCTTT
>NA|TRBJ2-5|TRBV10-3|NA
CAIRIGVGETQYF
TGTGCCATCAGGATCGGGGTTGGGGAGACCCAGTACTTC